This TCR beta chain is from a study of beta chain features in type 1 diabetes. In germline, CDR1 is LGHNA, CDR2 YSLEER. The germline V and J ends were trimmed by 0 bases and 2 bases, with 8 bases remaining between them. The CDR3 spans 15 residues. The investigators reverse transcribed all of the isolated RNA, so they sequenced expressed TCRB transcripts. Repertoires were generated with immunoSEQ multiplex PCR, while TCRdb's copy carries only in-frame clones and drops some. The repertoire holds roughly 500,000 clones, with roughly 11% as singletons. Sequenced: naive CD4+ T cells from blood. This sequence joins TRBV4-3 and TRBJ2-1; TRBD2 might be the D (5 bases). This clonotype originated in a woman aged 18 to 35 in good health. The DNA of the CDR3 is TGCGCCAGCAGCCAAGATGCACTAGCCTACAATGAGCAGTTCTTC. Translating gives CASSQDALAYNEQFF.